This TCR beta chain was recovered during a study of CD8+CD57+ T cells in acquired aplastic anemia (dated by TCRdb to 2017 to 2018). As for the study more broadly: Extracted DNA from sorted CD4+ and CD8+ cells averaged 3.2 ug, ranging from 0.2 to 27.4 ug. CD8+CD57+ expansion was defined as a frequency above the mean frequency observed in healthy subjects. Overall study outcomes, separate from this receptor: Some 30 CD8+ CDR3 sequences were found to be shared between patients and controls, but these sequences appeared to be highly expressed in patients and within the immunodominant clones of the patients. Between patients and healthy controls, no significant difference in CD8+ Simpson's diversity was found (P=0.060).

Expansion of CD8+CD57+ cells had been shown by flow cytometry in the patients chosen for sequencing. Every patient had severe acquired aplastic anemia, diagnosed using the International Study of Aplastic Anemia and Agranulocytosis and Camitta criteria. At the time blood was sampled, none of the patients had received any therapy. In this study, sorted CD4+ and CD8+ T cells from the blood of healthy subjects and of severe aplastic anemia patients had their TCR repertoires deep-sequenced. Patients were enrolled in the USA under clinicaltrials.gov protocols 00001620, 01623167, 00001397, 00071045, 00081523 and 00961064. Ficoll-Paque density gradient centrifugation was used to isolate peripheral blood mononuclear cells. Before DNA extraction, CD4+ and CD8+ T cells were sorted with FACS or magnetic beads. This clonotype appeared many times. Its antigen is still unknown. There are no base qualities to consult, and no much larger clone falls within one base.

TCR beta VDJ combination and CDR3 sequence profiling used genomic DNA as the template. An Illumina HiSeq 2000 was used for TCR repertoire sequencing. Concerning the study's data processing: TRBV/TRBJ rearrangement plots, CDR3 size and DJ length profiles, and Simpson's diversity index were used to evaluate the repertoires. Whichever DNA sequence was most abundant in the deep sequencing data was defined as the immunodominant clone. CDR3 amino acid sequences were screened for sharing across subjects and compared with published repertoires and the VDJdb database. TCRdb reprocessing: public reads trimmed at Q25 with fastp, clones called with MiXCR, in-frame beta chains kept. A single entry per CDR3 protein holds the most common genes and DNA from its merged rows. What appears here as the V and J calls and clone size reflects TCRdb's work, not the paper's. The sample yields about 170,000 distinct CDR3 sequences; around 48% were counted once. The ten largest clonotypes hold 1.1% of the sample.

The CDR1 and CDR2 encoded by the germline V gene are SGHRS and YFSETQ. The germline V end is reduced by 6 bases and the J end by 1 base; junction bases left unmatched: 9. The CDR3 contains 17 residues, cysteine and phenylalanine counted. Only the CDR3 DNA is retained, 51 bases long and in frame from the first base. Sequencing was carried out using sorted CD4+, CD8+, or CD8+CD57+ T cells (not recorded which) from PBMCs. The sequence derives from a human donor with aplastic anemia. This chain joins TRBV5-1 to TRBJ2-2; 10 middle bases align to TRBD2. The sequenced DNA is TGCGCCAGCACCAAGAACCTAGCGGGGGTGAACACCGGGGAGCTGTTTTTT. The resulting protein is CASTKNLAGVNTGELFF.